One sample yielded the 15 T cell receptor beta chains listed below, sequenced in a study of blood T cell repertoires in COVID-19. Generated by immunoSEQ multiplex PCR, the TCRdb table keeps only in-frame clones and is missing some. This table holds roughly 290,000 clones, under 90% found once. The sequenced sample was PBMCs or T cells enriched from blood (not recorded which). The receptor set was obtained from a woman aged 40-49 years who had recovered from COVID-19.

This rearrangement joins TRBV7-2 to TRBJ2-5; 8 positions match TRBD2. This CDR3 is built from 15 residues. Per the germline V gene, CDR1 is SGHTA and CDR2 is FQGNSA. J gave up 7 bases and V 5 bases, and 12 bases lay outside the gene matches. This CDR3 is CASSPGTSGSGTQYF. As DNA, the CDR3 is TGTGCCAGCAGCCCCGGTACTAGCGGAAGCGGGACCCAGTACTTC.

This clone was observed a single time. The V call is TRBV7-9, the J call TRBJ2-1; 7 nucleotides agree with TRBD2. This CDR3 is 18 amino acids long. The V gene end was trimmed by 5 bases and the J gene end by 0 bases; junction bases not matched to a gene: 13. Per germline, CDR1 SEHNR and CDR2 FQNEAQ (reference sequence). The CDR3 DNA is TGTGCCAGCAGCCTACCCATGGTGGGCGGGAGCTCCTACAATGAGCAGTTCTTC. Translated: CASSLPMVGGSSYNEQFF.

The rearrangement links TRBV19 to TRBJ2-2, with 12 bases aligning to TRBD2. Per germline, CDR1 LNHDA and CDR2 SQIVND (reference sequence). With V trimmed by 3 bases and J by 6 bases, 5 bases remained unmatched. The CDR3 length is 16 residues. CDR3 loop: CASSIGRLAGAGELFF. CDR3 DNA: TGTGCCAGTAGTATCGGACGACTAGCGGGAGCCGGGGAGCTGTTTTTT.

This chain links TRBV7-2 with TRBJ2-7; 9 positions agree with TRBD1. Germline assignment: CDR1 SGHTA and CDR2 FQGNSA. Germline trimming cut 5 bases from V and 2 bases from J; bases unmatched to any gene: 7. The CDR3 has 15 residues. Here the CDR3 reads CASSRDRERTYEQYF. CDR3 nucleotide sequence: TGTGCCAGCAGCCGGGACAGGGAACGGACCTACGAGCAGTACTTC.

This chain uses TRBV6-6 with TRBJ1-4; the match to TRBD1 covers 8 bases. This CDR3 has 15 amino acids. Germline V CDR1 and CDR2: MNHNY, SVGAGI (reference sequence). The V gene end was trimmed by 4 bases and the J gene end by 0 bases; junction bases not matched to a gene: 1. The CDR3 region has the DNA TGTGCCAGCAGTTCGGGACAGGCAACTAATGAAAAACTGTTTTTT. Encoded protein: CASSSGQATNEKLFF.

The chain joins TRBV5-5 to TRBJ1-2; 7 bases line up with TRBD1. J was trimmed by 8 bases and V by 4 bases; bases with no gene match: 8. Germline loops: CDR1 SGHKS, CDR2 YYEKEE (reference sequence). The CDR3 is made up of 13 amino acids. For the CDR3, the DNA is TGTGCCAGCAGCCGCGGGCAGGGGGGAGGCTACACCTTC. Protein: CASSRGQGGGYTF.

V and J are TRBV12-5 and TRBJ1-6; 9 positions match TRBD1. The germline gives CDR1 LGHNT, CDR2 FRNRAP. The CDR3 loop spans 15 amino acids. Trimming cost V 4 bases and J 3 bases; bases outside gene matches: 1. The CDR3 DNA is TGTGCTAGTGGTTCGGGACAGGGCTATAATTCACCCCTCCACTTT. Its protein product is CASGSGQGYNSPLHF.

For the CDR3, the DNA is TGTGCCAGTAGCAGAATGACGACCAGGGCCAACTATGGCTACACCTTC. This encodes CASSRMTTRANYGYTF. The V and J genes are TRBV19 and TRBJ1-2, with a tentative D call TRBD1 (5 bases). Trimming shortened V by 6 bases and J by 2 bases, and 19 bases separated the two germline ends. There are 16 residues in the CDR3. Germline V gives CDR1 LNHDA, CDR2 SQIVND (reference sequence).

The genes are TRBV6-6 and TRBJ2-7; 8 bases match TRBD2. The CDR3 has 16 residues. With 6 bases clipped from V and 2 bases from J, the junction kept 12 bases outside the gene matches. Germline loops: CDR1 MNHNY, CDR2 SVGAGI (reference sequence). CDR3 nucleotide sequence: TGTGCCAGCAGCGATCCGGGGGGGGCCACCCCCTACGAGCAGTACTTC. This codes for CASSDPGGATPYEQYF.

The rearrangement links TRBV14 to TRBJ1-1, with D perhaps matching TRBD1 (5 bases). Germline V lookup: CDR1 SGHDN, CDR2 FVKESK. The CDR3 runs 16 residues. The ends were cut back, 4 bases at V and 1 base at J, with 16 bases in the middle. The CDR3 region has the DNA TGTGCCAGCAGCCCCCTCTTGAAACAGGAGAACACTGAAGCTTTCTTT. It specifies CASSPLLKQENTEAFF.

Note on this clone: This sample also contains other DNA sequences that code for the same CDR3. The chain uses TRBV2 and TRBJ2-6; 7 bases agree with TRBD2. J was trimmed by 2 bases and V by 6 bases; bases with no gene match: 4. Germline V lookup: CDR1 SNHLY, CDR2 FYNNEI. The CDR3 length is 15 residues. CDR3 bases: TGTGCCAGCAGCCTGGGGGGGACTGGGGCCAACGTCCTGACTTTC. Translating it yields CASSLGGTGANVLTF.

V usage is TRBV5-1 and J usage is TRBJ2-3; 15 bases match TRBD2. Per the germline V gene, CDR1 is SGHRS and CDR2 is YFSETQ. After removal of 5 bases from V and 5 bases from J, the junction contained 0 bases not matched to a gene. CDR3 length: 14 amino acids. CDR3 region: CASRGLAGGDTQYF. The CDR3 DNA reads TGCGCCAGCAGGGGACTAGCGGGGGGAGATACGCAGTATTTT.

The genes are TRBV4-1 and TRBJ2-5; 7 bases are shared with TRBD1. Trimming cost V 3 bases and J 1 base; bases outside gene matches: 5. Germline loops: CDR1 MGHRA, CDR2 YSYEKL. The CDR3 extends over 15 amino acids. This CDR3 is CASSQTGLAQETQYF. The CDR3 bases are TGCGCCAGCAGCCAGACAGGGCTGGCCCAAGAGACCCAGTACTTC.

In DNA form, the CDR3 reads TGTGCCAGCAGCTCCCGGGGACAGGGGACTGGAAACACCATATATTTT. Translation: CASSSRGQGTGNTIYF. The chain combines TRBV7-9 with TRBJ1-3, with 10 positions matching TRBD1. Germline CDR1 SEHNR, CDR2 FQNEAQ (reference sequence). Trimming cost V 4 bases and J 2 bases; bases outside gene matches: 5. The CDR3 spans 16 residues.

The table lists this clone with a few counts. The chain carries TRBV6-5 and TRBJ1-5; 8 bases map to TRBD1. V shed 4 bases and J 0 bases; nucleotides not matched to a gene: 2. The CDR3 loop spans 15 amino acids. The germline V gene encodes CDR1 MNHEY and CDR2 SVGAGI. This CDR3 is CASSLQGVSNQPQHF. DNA of the CDR3: TGTGCCAGCAGTTTACAGGGGGTTAGCAATCAGCCCCAGCATTTT.